This TCR beta chain was obtained from a study of shared clonotypes between healthy human individuals. Assay: immunoSEQ multiplex PCR; the TCRdb copy retains only in-frame clones and omits some. The sample includes about 2.1 million clones, around 93% of them seen just once. CDR1 and CDR2 from the germline V gene are MDHEN and SYDVKM. The length of the CDR3 is 12 residues. The ends were cut back, 6 bases at V and 4 bases at J, with 10 bases in the middle. Positive CCR7 selection of CD45RO-negative cells yielded the naive CD8 cells, and terminally differentiated effector memory CD45RA+ cells were excluded.

The sample comprised naive CD8+ T cells from PBMCs. This receptor was taken from a young man in good health. Some clones in this sample may be carry-over from other donors' samples. This sequence joins TRBV28 and TRBJ2-7; the D is unclear. The DNA of the CDR3 is TGTGCCAGCAGCCCCATTTTGTACGAGCAGTACTTC. This encodes CASSPILYEQYF.